This TCR beta chain was sequenced for a study of blood T cell repertoires in COVID-19. Across the study: Both acute and convalescent COVID-19 samples were obtained from the United States, Italy and Spain. Nucleic acid was either cDNA or gDNA, and it came from T cells, B-cell-depleted T cells, or PBMCs.

This table comes from immunoSEQ multiplex PCR, and its TCRdb copy is limited to in-frame clones, with some not included. Of about 230,000 clones in the sample, 87% are singletons; the top ten hold about 12%. The CDR3 length is 14 residues. V lost 8 bases, J lost 5 bases, and 8 bases stayed unmatched. CDR1 and CDR2 (germline): MNHEY, SVGAGI. The sequenced material came from peripheral blood. This receptor was obtained from a woman aged 18-30 years who had recovered from COVID-19. This sequence joins TRBV6-5 and TRBJ2-3, with TRBD2 identical over 9 bases. For the CDR3, the DNA is TGTGCCAGCGGAGCGGGAGGTTTAGGAGATACGCAGTATTTT. Its translation is CASGAGGLGDTQYF.